One and the same sample provided the 13 T cell receptor beta chains below, sequenced in a study of Graves' ophthalmopathy and Graves' hyperthyroidism. Investigators amplified TCR beta CDR3 regions from RNA transcripts. Second-round multiplex PCR followed a first-round RT-PCR using HTBI primers. In TCRdb, the multiplex PCR reads were re-called with MiXCR into one record per CDR3 protein. The sample gives 500,000 to 600,000 distinct CDR3 sequences, 39% of which show up once; less than 4.5% is in the top ten. Material for sequencing was peripheral blood or thyroid tissue (not recorded which). These receptor sequences come from an adult man with Graves' hyperthyroidism.

This sequence joins TRBV10-3 and TRBJ1-1; possibly TRBD1 for D (6 bases). V was trimmed by 3 bases and J by 0 bases, leaving 8 bases between them. Looked up from germline, CDR1 is ENHRY and CDR2 is SYGVKD. The CDR3 runs 14 residues. The CDR3 here is CAISDRGMNTEAFF. The CDR3, as DNA: TGTGCCATCAGTGACAGGGGAATGAACACTGAAGCTTTCTTT.

The J gene is TRBJ1-1, the V gene TRBV20-1; 7 positions match TRBD1. Germline-derived CDR1 and CDR2 are DFQATT and SNEGSKA (reference sequence). Trimming took 3 bases from V and 5 from J; bases not matched to a gene: 9. This CDR3 contains 14 residues. As DNA, the CDR3 is TGCAGTGCTAGGGCCCAGACAGGGAGAACTGAAGCTTTCTTT. Residues: CSARAQTGRTEAFF.

This clonotype came up once. Since a much larger clone is just one base distant, this may be a read error. The chain links TRBV24-1 to TRBJ2-7, with 9 bases matching TRBD2. The last part of the DNA fits TRBJ2-5 better; the J call may be wrong. Germline V CDR1 and CDR2: KGHDR, SFDVKD. The CDR3 runs 15 residues. This chain's CDR3 is CAISYSMAGGETQYF. CDR3 nucleotides: TGTGCCATCAGTTACTCGATGGCGGGAGGGGAGACCCAGTACTTC.

This clonotype was seen many times. The chain combines TRBV29-1 with TRBJ1-2; D gene ambiguous. The ends were cut back, 6 bases at V and 5 bases at J, with 13 bases in the middle. Per germline, CDR1 SQVTM and CDR2 ANQGSEA. This CDR3 contains 12 residues. The CDR3 bases are TGCAGCGTACCCGAGGGCGGATATGGCTACACCTTC. This codes for CSVPEGGYGYTF.

Regarding this clonotype: Since a much larger clone is just one base distant, this may be a read error. The CDR3 loop is CASSLSGVSTGELFF. The CDR3 region has the DNA TGTGCCAGCAGCCTTAGCGGGGTGAGCACCGGGGAGCTGTTTTTT. This sequence joins TRBV12-3 or TRBV12-4 and TRBJ2-2; 8 bases match TRBD2. V lost 6 bases and J lost 4; bases outside the gene matches: 7. This CDR3 comprises 15 residues.

This clonotype was counted between two and nine times. The chain uses TRBV5-1 and TRBJ2-7; D is ambiguous. Per germline, CDR1 SGHRS and CDR2 YFSETQ. V lost 0 bases, J lost 1 base, and 11 bases lay in between. The CDR3 covers 15 residues. The CDR3 is CASSLDTYSSYEQYF. In DNA, the CDR3 is TGCGCCAGCAGCTTGGACACGTATTCATCCTACGAGCAGTACTTC.

The chain employs TRBV12-3 or TRBV12-4 and TRBJ1-5; 11 nucleotides agree with TRBD1. The CDR3 totals 17 residues. V was pared by 5 bases and J by 4 bases, with 10 bases of the junction left unmatched. DNA of the CDR3: TGTGCCAGCAGTGCCTCCGGGACAGGGGGTACGAATCAGCCCCAGCATTTT. Translated, it gives CASSASGTGGTNQPQHF.

The table lists this clonotype with many counts. V usage is TRBV7-8 and J usage is TRBJ1-1; no definite D call. The ends were cut back, 3 bases at V and 3 bases at J, with 11 bases in the middle. CDR3 length equals 14 residues. Germline V CDR1 and CDR2: SGHVS, FQNEAQ. CDR3 sequence: CASSFRGSDTEAFF. CDR3 in DNA: TGTGCCAGCAGCTTCCGGGGTTCTGACACTGAAGCTTTCTTT. The full variable domain, with the rest looked up from reference TRBV7-8 and TRBJ1-1, is GAGVSQSPRYKVAKRGQDVALRCDPISGHVSLFWYQQALGQGPEFLTYFQNEAQLDKSGLPSDRFFAERPEGSVSTLKIQRTQQEDSAVYLCASSFRGSDTEAFFGQGTRLTVV.

This clonotype was seen a few times. A much larger clone is a single base away; this may be a read error. V usage is TRBV19 and J usage is TRBJ1-2; D not resolved. Per germline, CDR1 LNHDA and CDR2 SQIVND (reference sequence). CDR3 length: 13 amino acids. As DNA, the CDR3 is TGTGCCAGTACCTTCGATCCCAACTATGACTACACCTTC. This translates into CASTFDPNYDYTF.

This clonotype was seen more than once but under ten times. CDR3 region: CASSFRISPYEQYF. CDR3 DNA sequence: TGTGCCAGCAGTTTTAGGATCTCGCCCTACGAGCAGTACTTC. The chain combines TRBV12-3 or TRBV12-4 with TRBJ2-7; D gene uncertain. The CDR3 has 14 amino acids. Trimming left V 3 bases short and J 2 bases short, with 11 bases between.

This clonotype has a count of ten or more. The chain joins TRBV19 to TRBJ1-6; a weak D match, TRBD1 (6 bases). V was trimmed by 3 bases and J by 7 bases, leaving 13 bases between them. The V gene's germline CDR1 is LNHDA and CDR2 SQIVND (reference sequence). The CDR3 totals 15 residues. The CDR3 DNA reads as TGTGCCAGTAGTATCCTAGGGACACAGAATTCACCCCTCCACTTT. Protein sequence: CASSILGTQNSPLHF.

This clonotype was seen many times. J is TRBJ1-5 and V is TRBV5-8, with a possible D match to TRBD1 (5 bases). Germline-derived CDR1 and CDR2 are SGHTS and YDEGEE. CDR3 length: 14 residues. V lost 3 bases and J lost 3, with 10 bases in between. The CDR3 here is CASSWGIFNQPQHF. CDR3 DNA: TGTGCCAGCAGCTGGGGGATTTTCAATCAGCCCCAGCATTTT.

This clonotype was seen ten or more times. V and J are TRBV15 and TRBJ1-2, with TRBD1 matching over 10 bases. J lost 6 bases, V lost 2 bases, and 6 bases had no gene match. Looked up from germline, CDR1 is LNHNV and CDR2 is YYDKDF (reference sequence). The CDR3 consists of 15 residues. The CDR3 here is CATSRMTGTGDGYTF. In DNA form, the CDR3 reads TGTGCCACCAGCAGAATGACCGGGACAGGGGATGGCTACACCTTC.